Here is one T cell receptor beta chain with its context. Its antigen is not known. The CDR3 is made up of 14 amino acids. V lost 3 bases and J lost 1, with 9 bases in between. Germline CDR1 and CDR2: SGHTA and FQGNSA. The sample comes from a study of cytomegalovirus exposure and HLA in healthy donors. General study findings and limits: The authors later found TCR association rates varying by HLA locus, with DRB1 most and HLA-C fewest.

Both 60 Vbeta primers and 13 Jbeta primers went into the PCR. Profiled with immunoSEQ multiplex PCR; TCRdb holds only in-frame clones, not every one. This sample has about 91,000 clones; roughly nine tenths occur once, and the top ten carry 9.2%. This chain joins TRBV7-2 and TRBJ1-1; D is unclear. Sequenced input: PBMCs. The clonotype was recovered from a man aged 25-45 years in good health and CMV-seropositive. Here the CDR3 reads CASSFSQSNTEAFF. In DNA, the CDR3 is TGTGCCAGCAGCTTCTCGCAGTCGAACACTGAAGCTTTCTTT.